These 22 T cell receptor beta chains were all obtained from the same sample, sequenced in a study of cytomegalovirus exposure and HLA in healthy donors. Amplification used 60 Vbeta primers and 13 Jbeta primers. The protocol was immunoSEQ multiplex PCR, while the TCRdb copy is restricted to in-frame clones and leaves out a portion. Found here are some 110,000 clones; the top ten clones hold around 3.4%. The sample consisted of PBMCs. The receptors were gathered from a man aged 30 to 39 in good health and CMV-seronegative.

Here the CDR3 reads CASSFASGGGWTQYF. CDR3 DNA sequence: TGTGCCAGCAGCTTCGCTAGCGGGGGTGGCTGGACCCAGTACTTC. The chain recombines TRBV7-2 with TRBJ2-5; 10 bases match TRBD2. Germline V gene data show CDR1 as SGHTA and CDR2 as FQGNSA. The junction had 8 bases not matched to a gene; V was cut back by 3 bases and J by 7 bases. This CDR3 spans 15 amino acids. The full variable domain, completed using reference TRBV7-2 and TRBJ2-5, is GAGVSQSPSNKVTEKGKDVELRCDPISGHTALYWYRQSLGQGLEFLIYFQGNSAPDKSGLPSDRFSAERTGGSVSTLTIQRTQQEDSAVYLCASSFASGGGWTQYFGPGTRLLVL.

The chain has TRBV19 and TRBJ1-6; D unresolved. The CDR3 consists of 14 residues. Trimming removed 3 bases from V and 7 bases from J, with 10 bases in between. Germline CDR1 is LNHDA and CDR2 is SQIVND (reference sequence). CDR3 sequence: CASSMGQENSPLHF. The CDR3 DNA reads TGTGCCAGTAGTATGGGTCAGGAAAATTCACCCCTCCACTTT.

As DNA, the CDR3 is TGTGCCAGCAGCTTAGTTAGCGGGGGGAGGTACAATGAGCAGTTCTTC. Encoded protein: CASSLVSGGRYNEQFF. The J gene is TRBJ2-1, the V gene TRBV7-8, with TRBD2 matching 10 bases. The CDR3 is 16 amino acids. CDR1 is SGHVS, CDR2 FQNEAQ, per germline. V shed 1 base and J 4 bases; nucleotides not matched to a gene: 4.

The genes are TRBV6-1 and TRBJ2-1, with D possibly matching TRBD1 (5 bases). The CDR3 has 12 residues. V lost 1 base to trimming and J lost 9 bases, with 7 bases between them. The germline V gene has CDR1 MNHNS and CDR2 SASEGT. CDR3 nucleotides: TGTGCCAGCAGTGAAGGGGGCCTTGAGCAGTTCTTC. Translating gives CASSEGGLEQFF.

V is TRBV27 and J is TRBJ1-1, with TRBD1 as a possible D gene (5 bases). V was clipped by 2 bases and J by 5 bases, with 9 bases between them. The CDR3 runs to 13 residues. Germline V CDR1 and CDR2: MNHEY, SMNVEV (reference sequence). CDR3 DNA: TGTGCCAGCAGTTTAAGCGGGGGGACTGAAGCTTTCTTT. Encoded protein: CASSLSGGTEAFF.

The chain combines TRBV21-1 with TRBJ1-5; TRBD1, the table's D call, lacks a check against the DNA. TRBV21-1 is given as a pseudogene. The CDR3 loop spans 14 amino acids. The CDR3 DNA follows: TGTGCCAGCAGCCTCTGGACAGGGGGGCAGCCCCAGCATTTT. Protein sequence: CASSLWTGGQPQHF.

As DNA, the CDR3 is TGTGCCAGCAGGTTAAAAGCGGAGCTGTTTTTT. Protein: CASRLKAELFF. This chain links TRBV11-3 with TRBJ2-2; D not certain. The V end was cut by 6 bases, the J end by 10 bases, with 9 bases between. Germline CDR1 and CDR2: SGHNT and YENEEA. CDR3 length equals 11 residues.

DNA for the CDR3: TGTGCCAGCAGCGCCGGGACAGGGGCGAGTGGCTACACCTTC. Translated: CASSAGTGASGYTF. J is TRBJ1-2 and V is TRBV7-2; the match to TRBD1 covers 10 bases. The germline CDR1 and CDR2 sequences are SGHTA and FQGNSA. This CDR3 has 14 residues. V dropped 5 bases and J dropped 7; count of bases not matched to a gene: 7.

The rearrangement uses TRBV5-6 and TRBJ1-3; D remains unclear. Germline CDR1 reads SGHDT; CDR2 reads YYEEEE. This CDR3 contains 14 residues. Deletions cut 3 bases from V and 4 bases from J, with 11 bases between. CDR3 region: CASSSFRRGNTIYF. The CDR3 bases are TGTGCCAGCAGCTCCTTCCGGCGGGGAAACACCATATATTTT. Supplemented by reference TRBV5-6 and TRBJ1-3, the full variable domain reads DAGVTQSPTHLIKTRGQQVTLRCSPKSGHDTVSWYQQALGQGPQFIFQYYEEEERQRGNFPDRFSGHQFPNYSSELNVNALLLGDSALYLCASSSFRRGNTIYFGEGSWLTVV.

The chain recombines TRBV5-6 with TRBJ2-5; 9 nucleotides line up with TRBD1. The DNA matches TRBJ2-7 better at its end, which makes the J call doubtful. The CDR3 spans 15 residues. Germline V gene sequence: CDR1 SGHDT, CDR2 YYEEEE. The CDR3 is CASSGRQGGSYEQYF. The CDR3 bases are TGTGCCAGCAGCGGAAGACAGGGGGGGTCCTACGAGCAGTACTTC.

The genes are TRBV5-4 and TRBJ2-1, with D hard to call. Trimming left V 4 bases short and J 14 bases short, with 19 bases between. Germline V gene data show CDR1 as SGHNT and CDR2 as YYREEE (reference sequence). The CDR3 spans 13 residues. CDR3 region: CASSPSGRTEKFF. For the CDR3, the DNA is TGTGCCAGCAGCCCCTCCGGTAGAACAGAGAAGTTCTTC.

This rearrangement joins TRBV7-9 to TRBJ2-1; TRBD2 matches at 9 bases. With 8 bases clipped from V and 7 bases from J, the junction kept 6 bases outside the gene matches. Germline V lookup: CDR1 SEHNR, CDR2 FQNEAQ (reference sequence). The CDR3 contains 13 residues. The DNA of the CDR3 is TGTGCCAGCCCGGGACTAGCAGAAAATGAGCAGTTCTTC. This translates into CASPGLAENEQFF.

The J gene is TRBJ2-1, the V gene TRBV11-3; TRBD2 aligns across 13 bases. The trim removed 5 bases at V and 0 bases at J, leaving 4 bases unmatched. The CDR3 covers 17 residues. Germline values: CDR1 SGHNT, CDR2 YENEEA. The CDR3 DNA sequence: TGTGCCAGCAGCAAACTAGCGGGGGGGTTCTCCTACAATGAGCAGTTCTTC. This sequence encodes CASSKLAGGFSYNEQFF.

The rearrangement links TRBV7-9 to TRBJ2-1; 7 bases map to TRBD1. Trimming cost V 8 bases and J 2 bases; bases outside gene matches: 9. CDR1 is SEHNR and CDR2 is FQNEAQ in the germline V gene (reference sequence). The CDR3 spans 15 residues. Here the CDR3 reads CASQNRGDPYNEQFF. In DNA form, the CDR3 reads TGTGCCAGCCAGAACAGGGGCGACCCCTACAATGAGCAGTTCTTC.

J is TRBJ2-1 and V is TRBV5-6; 8 nucleotides match TRBD2. Germline values: CDR1 SGHDT, CDR2 YYEEEE. V gave up 4 bases and J gave up 1 base; unmatched junction bases: 4. The CDR3 runs 15 residues. The CDR3 DNA reads TGTGCCAGCAGCCACCGCGGGGGGTCCTACAATGAGCAGTTCTTC. This codes for CASSHRGGSYNEQFF.

The chain is built from TRBV2 and TRBJ2-5; TRBD1 matches 7 bases. The assigned J gene may be wrong: the sequence end matches TRBJ2-7 better. Germline V lookup: CDR1 SNHLY, CDR2 FYNNEI. The CDR3 consists of 14 residues. The CDR3 spells CASSLDRFSNEQYF. In nucleotides, the CDR3 is TGTGCCAGCAGCTTGGACAGGTTTTCGAACGAGCAGTACTTC.

This chain uses TRBV5-1 with TRBJ2-7, with 8 bases aligning to TRBD2. This CDR3 has 15 amino acids. Losses at the gene ends were 0 bases for V and 3 bases for J; bases not matched to a gene: 5. Per the germline V gene, CDR1 is SGHRS and CDR2 is YFSETQ. CDR3 DNA sequence: TGCGCCAGCAGCTTGGGGCGGGGGGCCAACTACGAGCAGTACTTC. Translation gives CASSLGRGANYEQYF.

CDR3 protein: CASSLTDSFNEKLFF. The DNA for the CDR3 is TGTGCCAGCAGCTTAACGGACAGCTTTAATGAAAAACTGTTTTTT. V gene TRBV7-9 combines with J gene TRBJ1-4, with D possibly being TRBD1 (6 bases). Germline V gives CDR1 SEHNR, CDR2 FQNEAQ (reference sequence). V shed 2 bases and J shed 4 bases, with 11 bases lying between them. This CDR3 has 15 amino acids.

This chain joins TRBV30 and TRBJ1-2, with a weak D call TRBD1 (6 bases). The CDR3 runs 12 residues. Deletions cut 2 bases from V and 3 bases from J, with 7 bases between. Germline-derived CDR1 and CDR2 are GTSNPN and SVGIG (reference sequence). CDR3 residues: CAWSSGDYGYTF. Here the CDR3 DNA reads TGTGCCTGGAGTTCAGGGGACTATGGCTACACCTTC.

The chain joins TRBV7-9 to TRBJ2-7; 7 bases agree with TRBD2. There are 13 residues in the CDR3. Germline-derived CDR1 and CDR2 are SEHNR and FQNEAQ (reference sequence). The ends lost 6 bases at V and 6 bases at J; junction bases unmatched: 8. The CDR3 sequence: CASSSGGGGEQYF. In DNA, the CDR3 is TGTGCCAGCAGTTCTGGGGGGGGTGGCGAGCAGTACTTC. Full variable domain (rest looked up from reference TRBV7-9 and TRBJ2-7): DTGVSQNPRHKITKRGQNVTFRCDPISEHNRLYWYRQTLGQGPEFLTYFQNEAQLEKSRLLSDRFSAERPKGSFSTLEIQRTEQGDSAMYLCASSSGGGGEQYFGPGTRLTVT.

V is TRBV7-8 and J is TRBJ2-7, with D possibly matching TRBD1 (6 bases). The CDR3 spans 16 residues. The V and J ends lost 4 bases and 5 bases respectively, with 21 bases between them. Per the germline V gene, CDR1 is SGHVS and CDR2 is FQNEAQ. The CDR3 loop reads CASSSTGSGGGNEQYF. CDR3 bases: TGTGCCAGCAGCTCTACAGGGAGCGGTGGTGGTAACGAGCAGTACTTC.

The chain is built from TRBV5-1 and TRBJ1-5; 8 bases agree with TRBD1. The trim removed 4 bases at V and 8 bases at J, leaving 11 bases unmatched. The CDR3 spans 15 residues. Germline values: CDR1 SGHRS, CDR2 YFSETQ. The CDR3 DNA follows: TGCGCCAGCAGCCCAGGGGGCTTAACTAGGGAGCCCCAGCATTTT. Its protein is CASSPGGLTREPQHF.